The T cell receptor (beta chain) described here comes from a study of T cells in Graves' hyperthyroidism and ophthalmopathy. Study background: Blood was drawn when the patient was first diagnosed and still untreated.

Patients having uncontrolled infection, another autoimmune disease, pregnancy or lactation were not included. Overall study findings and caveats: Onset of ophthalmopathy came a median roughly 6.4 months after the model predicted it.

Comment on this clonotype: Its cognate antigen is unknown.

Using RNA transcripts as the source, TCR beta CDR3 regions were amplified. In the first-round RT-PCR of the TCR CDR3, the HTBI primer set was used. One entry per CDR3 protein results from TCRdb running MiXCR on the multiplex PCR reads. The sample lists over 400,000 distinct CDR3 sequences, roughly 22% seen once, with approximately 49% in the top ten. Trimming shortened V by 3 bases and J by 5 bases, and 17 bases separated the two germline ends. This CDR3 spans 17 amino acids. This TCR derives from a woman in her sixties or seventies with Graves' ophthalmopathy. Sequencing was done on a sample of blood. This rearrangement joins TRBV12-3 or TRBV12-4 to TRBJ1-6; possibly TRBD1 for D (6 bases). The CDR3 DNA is TGTGCCAGCAGTTTCGTCCGGGGGACACCTAATAATTCACCCCTCCACTTT. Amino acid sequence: CASSFVRGTPNNSPLHF.